Many counts were recorded for the clone carrying this T cell receptor beta chain. Its antigen remains unknown. This sample stems from a study of T cells in Graves' hyperthyroidism and ophthalmopathy. Regarding the study as a whole: Within blood appeared most thyroid clonotypes that had expanded above 0.001.

From RNA transcripts, TCR beta CDR3 regions were amplified. Using the HTBI primer set, a first-round RT-PCR was run on the TCR CDR3. One entry per CDR3 protein results from TCRdb running MiXCR on the multiplex PCR reads. The repertoire includes fewer than 350,000 distinct CDR3 sequences, 20% to 25% of them detected once, and 50% sits in the top ten. Diagnostic assessment was based on clinical symptoms, serum thyroxine and TRAb, thyroid ultrasound and orbital computed tomography. CDR3 length equals 15 residues. Per germline, CDR1 MDHEN and CDR2 SYDVKM. V shed 3 bases and J 1 base; nucleotides not matched to a gene: 4.

Sequenced material: blood. This clonotype was obtained from a woman aged 50 to 60 with Graves' hyperthyroidism. The rearrangement uses TRBV28 and TRBJ2-3, with 7 nucleotides matching TRBD1. The CDR3 DNA sequence: TGTGCCAGCAGTTTTTTCGGACAGGGCACAGATACGCAGTATTTT. It encodes CASSFFGQGTDTQYF.